The 18 T cell receptor beta chains given below trace back to one sample, sequenced in a study of early T cells in non-severe SARS-CoV-2 infection. One entry per CDR3 protein, called by TCRdb with MiXCR from the 5' RACE reads. The table lists roughly 33,000 distinct CDR3 sequences, more than 5% of them singletons. Sequences were obtained from whole blood. These receptors were collected from an adult who was a healthcare worker with PCR-confirmed SARS-CoV-2 infection or an uninfected control (not recorded which).

The genes are TRBV28 and TRBJ1-1, with TRBD1 as a possible D gene (5 bases). The CDR3 runs to 12 residues. Germline CDR1 MDHEN, CDR2 SYDVKM. V gave up 6 bases and J gave up 1 base, with 6 bases separating them. The DNA for the CDR3 is TGTGCCAGCAGGGGACCGAACACTGAAGCTTTCTTT. It yields the protein CASRGPNTEAFF.

This clonotype was observed a handful of times. This chain links TRBV6-2 or TRBV6-3 with TRBJ2-2; TRBD2 matches 12 bases. The germline CDR1 and CDR2 sequences are MNHEY and SVGEGT. The CDR3 contains 19 residues. V dropped 4 bases and J dropped 4; count of bases not matched to a gene: 13. The CDR3 DNA reads as TGTGCCAGCAGTTCTCCTCGACTAGCGGGGGCCCGTTTCACCGGGGAGCTGTTTTTT. Protein: CASSSPRLAGARFTGELFF.

This clonotype occurred many times. The chain combines TRBV7-2 with TRBJ2-7; D is uncertain. The ends were cut back, 1 base at V and 5 bases at J, with 9 bases in the middle. The length of the CDR3 is 13 residues. The germline gives CDR1 SGHTA, CDR2 FQGNSA. CDR3 in amino acids: CASSLGILDEQYF. The CDR3 nucleotides read TGTGCCAGCAGCTTAGGAATATTAGACGAGCAGTACTTC.

The chain is built from TRBV6-1 and TRBJ2-7; 8 nucleotides line up with TRBD1. The CDR3 totals 15 residues. Germline CDR1 reads MNHNS; CDR2 reads SASEGT. The ends lost 5 bases at V and 0 bases at J; junction bases unmatched: 6. DNA for the CDR3: TGTGCCAGCAGTAGGACAGGGAAAGGCTCCTACGAGCAGTACTTC. The encoded protein is CASSRTGKGSYEQYF.

Many counts were recorded for this clonotype. This sequence joins TRBV7-8 and TRBJ2-5; TRBD1 aligns across 10 bases. Germline V gene data show CDR1 as SGHVS and CDR2 as FQNEAQ. The CDR3 is made up of 15 amino acids. V was clipped by 3 bases and J by 4 bases; unmatched bases: 5. Here the CDR3 DNA reads TGTGCCAGCAGCTTCGACAGGGGGCGTTTAGAGACCCAGTACTTC. It yields the protein CASSFDRGRLETQYF.

This chain uses TRBV2 with TRBJ2-7; TRBD1 might be the D (5 bases). The CDR3 has 11 amino acids. The V and J ends lost 6 bases and 4 bases respectively, with 7 bases between them. The germline gives CDR1 SNHLY, CDR2 FYNNEI. The CDR3 protein is CASSTGYEQYF. The DNA of the CDR3 is TGTGCCAGCAGCACAGGTTACGAGCAGTACTTC.

This clonotype was recorded many times. The genes are TRBV11-2 and TRBJ1-2; a possible D gene is TRBD1 (6 bases). V lost 6 bases to trimming and J lost 2 bases, with 22 bases between them. This CDR3 region has 17 residues. Germline CDR1 reads SGHAT; CDR2 reads FQNNGV. CDR3 sequence: CASSTLGLQGHNYGYTF. CDR3 bases: TGTGCCAGCAGTACCCTTGGATTACAGGGTCACAACTATGGCTACACCTTC. Supplemented by reference TRBV11-2 and TRBJ1-2, the full variable domain reads EAGVAQSPRYKIIEKRQSVAFWCNPISGHATLYWYQQILGQGPKLLIQFQNNGVVDDSQLPKDRFSAERLKGVDSTLKIQPAKLEDSAVYLCASSTLGLQGHNYGYTFGSGTRLTVV.

V is TRBV19 and J is TRBJ2-1, with TRBD1 identical over 7 bases. Trimming at V came to 5 bases and at J to 8 bases, leaving 9 bases not matched to a gene. The germline V gene has CDR1 LNHDA and CDR2 SQIVND (reference sequence). The CDR3 contains 14 residues. CDR3 DNA: TGTGCCAGTAGTCACCCGGACAGGTTGGATGAGCAGTTCTTC. Encoded protein: CASSHPDRLDEQFF. The variable domain in full, with the rest retrieved from reference TRBV19 and TRBJ2-1, is DGGITQSPKYLFRKEGQNVTLSCEQNLNHDAMYWYRQDPGQGLRLIYYSQIVNDFQKGDIAEGYSVSREKKESFPLTVTSAQKNPTAFYLCASSHPDRLDEQFFGPGTRLTVL.

V usage is TRBV20-1 and J usage is TRBJ1-2, with 8 bases that match TRBD1. The CDR3 spans 13 residues. The V segment lost 3 bases and the J segment 2 bases; nucleotides outside the gene matches: 2. The germline gives CDR1 DFQATT, CDR2 SNEGSKA (reference sequence). The CDR3 sequence: CSASRGLNYGYTF. The CDR3 bases are TGCAGTGCTAGCAGGGGGCTGAACTATGGCTACACCTTC.

This clonotype was counted many times. CDR3 sequence (DNA): TGTGCCAGCAGTGAAGGTTGGAGGGGGACTGAAGCTTTCTTT. This sequence encodes CASSEGWRGTEAFF. The V call is TRBV25-1, the J call TRBJ1-1, with D possibly being TRBD1 (6 bases). Trimming took off 2 bases at V and 5 bases at J, with 12 bases between the two ends. The CDR3 runs to 14 residues. The germline V gene encodes CDR1 MGHDK and CDR2 SYGVNS.

This clonotype was picked up a small number of times. The CDR3 sequence: CASSLADRNSYNSPLHF. CDR3 DNA sequence: TGCGCCAGCAGCTTGGCTGACAGGAACTCCTATAATTCACCCCTCCACTTT. The chain is built from TRBV5-1 and TRBJ1-6; D may be TRBD1 (6 bases). Germline V CDR1 and CDR2: SGHRS, YFSETQ. The CDR3 is made up of 17 amino acids. Trimming took 0 bases from V and 0 from J, leaving 10 bases between them.

The rearrangement uses TRBV19 and TRBJ2-5; D is uncertain. The CDR3 is 14 residues long. The germline V gene has CDR1 LNHDA and CDR2 SQIVND (reference sequence). Trimming left V 2 bases short and J 6 bases short, with 13 bases between. The CDR3 nucleotides read TGTGCCAGTAGTATAACCTCCGTTAGTAAGACCCAGTACTTC. Translation: CASSITSVSKTQYF.

This clonotype was recorded at least ten times. V is TRBV27 and J is TRBJ1-1; D possibly corresponds to TRBD1 (6 bases). The V gene lost 6 bases and the J gene lost 2 bases, with 16 bases spanning the gap. Germline V gives CDR1 MNHEY, CDR2 SMNVEV (reference sequence). The CDR3 is 15 amino acids. The chain's CDR3 is CASSPAGTPNTEAFF. The CDR3 nucleotides read TGTGCCAGCAGCCCAGCCGGGACACCTAACACTGAAGCTTTCTTT.

This clonotype has at least ten counts. The chain uses TRBV29-1 and TRBJ2-1; no firm D call. The germline V and J ends were trimmed by 6 bases and 0 bases, with 12 bases remaining between them. CDR1 is SQVTM and CDR2 is ANQGSEA in the germline V gene. There are 14 residues in the CDR3. This CDR3 is CSVNGGSSYNEQFF. DNA of the CDR3: TGCAGCGTGAATGGTGGTAGCTCCTACAATGAGCAGTTCTTC.

This clonotype was observed a handful of times. DNA for the CDR3: TGCGCCAGCAGCGATGATGGGAAGGGCTCGGGCTATGGCTACACCTTC. Translating it yields CASSDDGKGSGYGYTF. The genes are TRBV5-1 and TRBJ1-2; D call uncertain. From germline, CDR1 is SGHRS and CDR2 YFSETQ. The CDR3 is 16 residues long. The V gene lost 4 bases and the J gene lost 4 bases, with 20 bases spanning the gap.

This clonotype was recorded many times. The V gene is TRBV7-3, the J gene TRBJ2-1; D not certain. Germline loops: CDR1 SGHTA, CDR2 FQGTGA. With 5 bases removed from V and 7 bases from J, the gap between germline ends came to 12 bases. This CDR3 is 13 amino acids long. DNA of the CDR3: TGTGCCAGCAGCCCGGGCCTCGGTAATGAGCAGTTCTTC. Protein: CASSPGLGNEQFF.

This clonotype came up many times. This chain joins TRBV6-5 and TRBJ2-5; D perhaps matches TRBD2 (5 bases). The CDR3 runs to 13 residues. Germline-derived CDR1 and CDR2 are MNHEY and SVGAGI. Trimming left V 5 bases short and J 0 bases short, with 7 bases between. CDR3 region: CASSDGNQETQYF. CDR3 bases: TGTGCCAGCAGTGACGGGAACCAAGAGACCCAGTACTTC.

This clonotype was counted a few times. This rearrangement joins TRBV7-9 to TRBJ2-2, with 8 bases lining up with TRBD2. Germline CDR1 reads SEHNR; CDR2 reads FQNEAQ (reference sequence). Trimming removed 6 bases from V and 6 bases from J; junction bases left unmatched: 9. The CDR3 runs to 15 residues. CDR3 DNA: TGTGCCAGCAGATACGGGGGGGCCCTCCCCGGGGAGCTGTTTTTT. Protein sequence: CASRYGGALPGELFF.